A single sample gave rise to the 5 T cell receptor beta chains below, sequenced in a study of early T cells in non-severe SARS-CoV-2 infection. TCRdb reprocessed the 5' RACE reads with MiXCR, giving one entry per CDR3 protein. The sample yields 35,000 to 50,000 distinct CDR3 sequences, about 6% seen once. Material: whole blood, obtained at baseline. The receptors come from an adult who was a healthcare worker with PCR-confirmed SARS-CoV-2 infection or an uninfected control (not recorded which).

This rearrangement joins TRBV12-3 or TRBV12-4 to TRBJ2-3; unclear D gene. The length of the CDR3 is 14 residues. V was cut by 7 bases and J by 0 bases, with 11 bases left in between. The CDR3 coding sequence is TGTGCCAGCACCTCATCGTCTAGCACAGATACGCAGTATTTT. It is translated as CASTSSSSTDTQYF.

This clonotype was counted many times. The chain carries TRBV6-2 or TRBV6-3 and TRBJ1-1; TRBD1 aligns across 8 bases. CDR1 and CDR2 (germline): MNHEY, SVGEGT. V shed 4 bases and J 5 bases; nucleotides not matched to a gene: 12. The CDR3 totals 16 residues. The CDR3 DNA reads as TGTGCCAGCAGTTTTAATCCAACAGGGGGAAGAACTGAAGCTTTCTTT. Protein: CASSFNPTGGRTEAFF.

This clonotype turned up a few times. V usage is TRBV12-3 or TRBV12-4 and J usage is TRBJ2-6; unclear D gene. The CDR3 extends over 15 amino acids. Between the trimmed V and J ends, which lost 2 bases and 0 bases, there was a span of 5 bases. CDR3 sequence reads: CASSLLASGANVLTF. CDR3 coding DNA: TGTGCCAGCAGTTTATTAGCCTCTGGGGCCAACGTCCTGACTTTC.

This clonotype has more than one count but fewer than ten. The chain recombines TRBV6-6 with TRBJ1-5, with D possibly matching TRBD1 (5 bases). This CDR3 is built from 16 residues. The germline V and J ends were trimmed by 5 bases and 0 bases, with 14 bases remaining between them. In germline, CDR1 is MNHNY, CDR2 SVGAGI (reference sequence). Written as DNA, the CDR3 is TGTGCCAGCAGTCCCCGACAGCTATATAGCAATCAGCCCCAGCATTTT. It encodes CASSPRQLYSNQPQHF.

This clonotype was observed a few times. This chain uses TRBV28 with TRBJ2-2; TRBD2 matches 7 bases. The germline gives CDR1 MDHEN, CDR2 SYDVKM. This CDR3 spans 13 amino acids. V shed 6 bases and J 5 bases; nucleotides not matched to a gene: 3. The DNA for the CDR3 is TGTGCCAGCAGGGGTAGCGGGACCGGGGAGCTGTTTTTT. This sequence encodes CASRGSGTGELFF.